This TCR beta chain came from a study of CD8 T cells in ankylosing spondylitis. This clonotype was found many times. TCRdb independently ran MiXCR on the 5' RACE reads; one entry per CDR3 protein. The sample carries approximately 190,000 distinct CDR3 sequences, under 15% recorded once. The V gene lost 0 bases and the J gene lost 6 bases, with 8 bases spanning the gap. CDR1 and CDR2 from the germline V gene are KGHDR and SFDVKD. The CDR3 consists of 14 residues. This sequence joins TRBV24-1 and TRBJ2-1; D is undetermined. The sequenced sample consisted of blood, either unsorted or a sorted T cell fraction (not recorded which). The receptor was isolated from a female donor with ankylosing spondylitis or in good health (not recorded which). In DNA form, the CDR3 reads TGTGCCACCAGTGATTTGGGGAACTTCAATGAGCAGTTCTTC. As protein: CATSDLGNFNEQFF.